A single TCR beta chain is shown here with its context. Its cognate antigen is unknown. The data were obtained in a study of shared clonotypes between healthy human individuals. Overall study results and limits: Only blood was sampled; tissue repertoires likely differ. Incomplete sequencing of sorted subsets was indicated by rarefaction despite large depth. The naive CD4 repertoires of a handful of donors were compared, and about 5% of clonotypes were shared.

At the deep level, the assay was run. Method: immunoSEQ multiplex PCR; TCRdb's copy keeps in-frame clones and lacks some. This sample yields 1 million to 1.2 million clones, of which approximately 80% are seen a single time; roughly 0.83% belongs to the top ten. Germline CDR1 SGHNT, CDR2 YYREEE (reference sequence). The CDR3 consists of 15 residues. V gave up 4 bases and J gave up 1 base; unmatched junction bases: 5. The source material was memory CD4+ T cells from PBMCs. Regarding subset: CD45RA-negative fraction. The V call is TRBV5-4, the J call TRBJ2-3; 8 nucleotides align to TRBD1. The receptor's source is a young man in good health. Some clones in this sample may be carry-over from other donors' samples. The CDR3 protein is CASSTGQGGTDTQYF. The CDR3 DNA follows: TGTGCCAGCAGCACAGGACAGGGCGGCACAGATACGCAGTATTTT.